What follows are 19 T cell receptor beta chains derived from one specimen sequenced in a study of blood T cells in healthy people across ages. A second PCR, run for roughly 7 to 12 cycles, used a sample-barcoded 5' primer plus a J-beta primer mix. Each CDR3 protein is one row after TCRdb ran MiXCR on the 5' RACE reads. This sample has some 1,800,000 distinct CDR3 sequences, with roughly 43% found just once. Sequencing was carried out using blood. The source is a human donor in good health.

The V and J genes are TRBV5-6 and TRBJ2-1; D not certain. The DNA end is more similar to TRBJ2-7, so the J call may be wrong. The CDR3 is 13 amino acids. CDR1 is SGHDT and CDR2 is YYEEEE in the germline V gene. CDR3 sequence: CASRPDRYNEQYF. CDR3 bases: TGTGCCAGCAGACCAGACCGGTACAATGAGCAGTACTTC.

DNA for the CDR3: TGCAGTGCTAGAGACCTCCTAGCGGGGGGCTACAATGAGCAGTTCTTC. It translates to CSARDLLAGGYNEQFF. The chain has TRBV20-1 and TRBJ2-1; TRBD2 agrees at 11 bases. The V gene's germline CDR1 is DFQATT and CDR2 SNEGSKA (reference sequence). J was trimmed by 3 bases and V by 0 bases; bases with no gene match: 4. This CDR3 contains 16 residues.

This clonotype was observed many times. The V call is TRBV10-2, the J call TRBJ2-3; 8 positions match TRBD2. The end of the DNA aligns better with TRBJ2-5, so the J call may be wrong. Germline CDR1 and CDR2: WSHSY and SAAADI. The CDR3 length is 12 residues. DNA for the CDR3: TGCGCCAGCAGTGACGGGAGGGACACCCAGTACTTC. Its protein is CASSDGRDTQYF.

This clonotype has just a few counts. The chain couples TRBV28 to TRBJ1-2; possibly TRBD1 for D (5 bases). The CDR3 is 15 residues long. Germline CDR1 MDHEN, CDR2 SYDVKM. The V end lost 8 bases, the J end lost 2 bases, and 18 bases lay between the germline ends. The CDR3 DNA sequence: TGTGCCAGCGAACGGGGGGACTCCGTAAACTATGGCTACACCTTC. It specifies CASERGDSVNYGYTF.

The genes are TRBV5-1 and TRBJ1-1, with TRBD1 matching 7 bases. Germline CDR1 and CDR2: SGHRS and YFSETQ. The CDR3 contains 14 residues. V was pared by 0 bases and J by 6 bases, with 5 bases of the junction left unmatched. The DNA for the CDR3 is TGCGCCAGCAGCTTGGAGTCGCAGGGGGCTGAAGCTTTCTTT. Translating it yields CASSLESQGAEAFF.

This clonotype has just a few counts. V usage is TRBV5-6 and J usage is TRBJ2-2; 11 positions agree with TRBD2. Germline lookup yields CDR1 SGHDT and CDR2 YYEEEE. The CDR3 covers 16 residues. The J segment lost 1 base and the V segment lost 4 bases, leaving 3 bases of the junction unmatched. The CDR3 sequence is CASSPGLAGNTGELFF. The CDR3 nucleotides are TGTGCCAGCAGCCCCGGACTAGCGGGGAACACCGGGGAGCTGTTTTTT.

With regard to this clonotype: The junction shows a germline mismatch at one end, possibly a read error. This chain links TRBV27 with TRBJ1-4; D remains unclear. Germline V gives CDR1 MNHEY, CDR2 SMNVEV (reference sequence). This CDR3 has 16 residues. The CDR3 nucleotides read TGTGCCAGCAGTTACCGATACAGTGCAACTAATGAAAAACGGTTTTTT. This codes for CASSYRYSATNEKRFF.

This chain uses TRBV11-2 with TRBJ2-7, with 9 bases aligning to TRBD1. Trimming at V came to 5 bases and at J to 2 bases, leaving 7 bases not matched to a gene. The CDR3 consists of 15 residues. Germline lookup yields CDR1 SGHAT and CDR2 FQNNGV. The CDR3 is CASSLPDRGTYEQYF. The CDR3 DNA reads TGTGCCAGCAGCCTTCCCGACAGGGGGACCTACGAGCAGTACTTC.

In nucleotides, the CDR3 is TGTGCCAGCAGCCAGGGGGTTAGGTCCAATGAGCAGTTCTTC. Translated, it gives CASSQGVRSNEQFF. V and J are TRBV3-1 and TRBJ2-1, with D perhaps matching TRBD1 or TRBD2 (5 bases each). CDR1 is LGHDT, CDR2 YNNKEL, per germline (reference sequence). The V end was cut by 3 bases, the J end by 6 bases, with 12 bases between. The CDR3 sequence is 14 residues long.

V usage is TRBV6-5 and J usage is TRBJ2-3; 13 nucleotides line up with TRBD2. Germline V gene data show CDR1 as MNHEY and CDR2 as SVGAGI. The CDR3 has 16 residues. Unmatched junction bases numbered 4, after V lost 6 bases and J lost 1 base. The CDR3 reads CASSRGLAGGTDTQYF. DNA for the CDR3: TGTGCCAGCAGCCGTGGACTAGCGGGGGGCACAGATACGCAGTATTTT.

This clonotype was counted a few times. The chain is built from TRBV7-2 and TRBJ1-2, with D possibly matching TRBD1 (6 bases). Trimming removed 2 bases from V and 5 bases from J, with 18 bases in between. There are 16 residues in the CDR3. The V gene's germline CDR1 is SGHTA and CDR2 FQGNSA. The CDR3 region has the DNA TGTGCCAGCAGCTTAAGGCTGGCGGGGGCCCTTTATGGCTACACCTTC. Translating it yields CASSLRLAGALYGYTF. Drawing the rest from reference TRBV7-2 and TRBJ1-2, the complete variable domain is GAGVSQSPSNKVTEKGKDVELRCDPISGHTALYWYRQSLGQGLEFLIYFQGNSAPDKSGLPSDRFSAERTGGSVSTLTIQRTQQEDSAVYLCASSLRLAGALYGYTFGSGTRLTVV.

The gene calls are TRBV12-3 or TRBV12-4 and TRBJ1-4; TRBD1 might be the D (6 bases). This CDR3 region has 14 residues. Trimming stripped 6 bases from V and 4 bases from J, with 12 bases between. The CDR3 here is CASSPDRHNEKLFF. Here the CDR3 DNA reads TGTGCCAGCAGCCCAGACAGGCATAATGAAAAACTGTTTTTT.

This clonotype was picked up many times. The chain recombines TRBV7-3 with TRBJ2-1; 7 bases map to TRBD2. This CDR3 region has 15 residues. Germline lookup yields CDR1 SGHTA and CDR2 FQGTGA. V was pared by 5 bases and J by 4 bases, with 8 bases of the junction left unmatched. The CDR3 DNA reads TGTGCCAGCAGCCCAGACAGAGCGGGATACAATGAGCAGTTCTTC. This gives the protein CASSPDRAGYNEQFF.

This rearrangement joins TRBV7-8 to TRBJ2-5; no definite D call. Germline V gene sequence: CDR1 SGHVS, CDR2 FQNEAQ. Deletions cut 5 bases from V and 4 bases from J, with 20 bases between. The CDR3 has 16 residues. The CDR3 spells CASSPWKSRWSETQYF. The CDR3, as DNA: TGTGCCAGCAGCCCGTGGAAATCTCGATGGTCAGAGACCCAGTACTTC.

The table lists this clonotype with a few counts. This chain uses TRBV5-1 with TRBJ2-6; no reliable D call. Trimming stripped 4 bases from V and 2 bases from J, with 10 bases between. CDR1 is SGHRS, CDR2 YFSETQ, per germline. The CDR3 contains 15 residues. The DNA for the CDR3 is TGCGCCAGCAGCCATCAATGGACTGGGGCCAACGTCCTGACTTTC. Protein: CASSHQWTGANVLTF.

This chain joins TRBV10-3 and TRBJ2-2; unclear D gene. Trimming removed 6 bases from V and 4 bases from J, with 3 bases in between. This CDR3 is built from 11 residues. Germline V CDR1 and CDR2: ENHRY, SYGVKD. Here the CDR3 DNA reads TGTGCCATCAGGGGCACCGGGGAGCTGTTTTTT. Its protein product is CAIRGTGELFF.

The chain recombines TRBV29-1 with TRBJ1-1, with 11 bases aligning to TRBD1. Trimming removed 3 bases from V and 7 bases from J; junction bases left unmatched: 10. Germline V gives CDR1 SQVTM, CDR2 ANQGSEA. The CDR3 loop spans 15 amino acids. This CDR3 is CSVEALGQGVGEAFF. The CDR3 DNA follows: TGCAGCGTTGAGGCCCTGGGACAGGGGGTGGGTGAAGCTTTCTTT.

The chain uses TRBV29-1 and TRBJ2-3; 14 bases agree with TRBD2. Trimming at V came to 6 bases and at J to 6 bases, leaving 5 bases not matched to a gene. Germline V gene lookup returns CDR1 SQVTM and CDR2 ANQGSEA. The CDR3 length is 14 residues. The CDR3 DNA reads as TGCAGCGTGACTAGCGGGGGGGCCGGGGATACGCAGTATTTT. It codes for CSVTSGGAGDTQYF.

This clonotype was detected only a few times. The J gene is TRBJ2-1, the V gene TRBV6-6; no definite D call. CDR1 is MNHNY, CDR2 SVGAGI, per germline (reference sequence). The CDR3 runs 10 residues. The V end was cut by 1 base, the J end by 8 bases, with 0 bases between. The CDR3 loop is CASSYYEQFF. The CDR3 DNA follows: TGTGCCAGCAGTTACTATGAGCAGTTCTTC.